Following are 5 T cell receptor beta chains from one sample sequenced in a study of neoadjuvant nivolumab and ipilimumab in lung cancer. Data came from immunoSEQ multiplex PCR; TCRdb stores just in-frame clones and leaves some out. The sample lists about 7,700 clones, about 89% seen once, with 2.4% in the top ten. Source: tumor tissue, taken after neoadjuvant nivolumab, alone or with ipilimumab, at or shortly before surgery. These receptors originate from an adult with non-small cell lung cancer. Some clones in this sample may be carry-over from other donors' samples.

The V and J genes are TRBV6-1 and TRBJ2-7; 8 positions agree with TRBD1. Trimming cost V 2 bases and J 4 bases; bases outside gene matches: 7. Per the germline V gene, CDR1 is MNHNS and CDR2 is SASEGT. The length of the CDR3 is 15 residues. CDR3: CASSELETGAYEQYF. The DNA of the CDR3 is TGTGCCAGCAGTGAATTGGAGACAGGGGCGTACGAGCAGTACTTC.

Written as DNA, the CDR3 is TGTGCCAGCAGTTTCGGGCTCCCGGATACGCAGTATTTT. It encodes CASSFGLPDTQYF. The chain is built from TRBV6-1 and TRBJ2-3; D uncertain. The CDR3 extends over 13 amino acids. Trimming took off 5 bases at V and 6 bases at J, with 12 bases between the two ends. Germline V gene sequence: CDR1 MNHNS, CDR2 SASEGT.

The chain couples TRBV27 to TRBJ2-2, with no clear D. The germline V gene has CDR1 MNHEY and CDR2 SMNVEV (reference sequence). This CDR3 has 15 amino acids. V lost 5 bases and J lost 0, with 10 bases in between. CDR3 protein: CASSPTSPNTGELFF. The CDR3 nucleotides read TGTGCCAGCAGTCCAACATCCCCGAACACCGGGGAGCTGTTTTTT.

CDR3 bases: TGCGCCAGCAGCTTGGAAGCGGGGACCGGGAACTATGGCTACACCTTC. The encoded protein is CASSLEAGTGNYGYTF. The V call is TRBV5-1, the J call TRBJ1-2; possibly TRBD1 for D (5 bases). V dropped 0 bases and J dropped 2 bases, with 14 bases sitting between them. The CDR3 has 16 amino acids. Germline-derived CDR1 and CDR2 are SGHRS and YFSETQ.

The chain employs TRBV7-8 and TRBJ2-3; D perhaps matches TRBD1 (6 bases). CDR3 length: 12 amino acids. With 1 base removed from V and 11 bases from J, the gap between germline ends came to 10 bases. From germline, CDR1 is SGHVS and CDR2 FQNEAQ. The CDR3 protein is CASSLDQGQQYF. In DNA, the CDR3 is TGTGCCAGCAGCTTAGACCAGGGGCAGCAGTATTTT.